These 21 T cell receptor beta chains were sequenced from one sample in a study of blood T cell repertoires in COVID-19. Clones were sequenced by immunoSEQ multiplex PCR, and TCRdb holds only the in-frame ones, with some missing. The sample includes 350,000 to 450,000 clones, around nine tenths of them seen just once. The material sequenced was PBMCs or T cells enriched from blood (not recorded which). These receptors came from a woman aged 18-35 years who had been exposed to COVID-19.

Regarding this clone: Additional DNA sequences in this sample encode the identical CDR3. The rearrangement links TRBV5-1 to TRBJ2-1, with 11 bases fitting TRBD1. J gave up 7 bases and V 4 bases, and 4 bases lay outside the gene matches. The CDR3 is 14 amino acids. CDR1 and CDR2 from the germline V gene are SGHRS and YFSETQ. Written as DNA, the CDR3 is TGCGCCAGCAGCCTGGGACAGGGGGGGAATGAGCAGTTCTTC. This codes for CASSLGQGGNEQFF.

V and J are TRBV5-1 and TRBJ2-1; 10 bases match TRBD2. Germline V gene sequence: CDR1 SGHRS, CDR2 YFSETQ. The V segment lost 2 bases and the J segment 2 bases; nucleotides outside the gene matches: 4. The CDR3 is made up of 16 amino acids. The CDR3, as DNA: TGCGCCAGCAGCTTCAATAGCGGGAGGACCTACAATGAGCAGTTCTTC. This codes for CASSFNSGRTYNEQFF.

The chain employs TRBV6-5 and TRBJ1-5; no clear D. Per the germline V gene, CDR1 is MNHEY and CDR2 is SVGAGI. CDR3 size: 13 residues. V dropped 4 bases and J dropped 4 bases, with 8 bases sitting between them. CDR3 coding DNA: TGTGCCAGCAGTTGGGCAGTAAATCAGCCCCAGCATTTT. Translated, it gives CASSWAVNQPQHF.

This rearrangement joins TRBV5-1 to TRBJ1-1, with D perhaps TRBD1 (5 bases). The V gene lost 4 bases and the J gene lost 3 bases, with 16 bases spanning the gap. Germline V gives CDR1 SGHRS, CDR2 YFSETQ. CDR3 length: 15 amino acids. The CDR3 protein is CASSPLWGGDTEAFF. The CDR3 DNA reads as TGCGCCAGCAGCCCACTCTGGGGGGGGGACACTGAAGCTTTCTTT.

The V call is TRBV7-3, the J call TRBJ2-1, with D maybe TRBD1 (5 bases). V was trimmed by 0 bases and J by 14 bases, leaving 14 bases between them. CDR3 size: 13 residues. Per the germline V gene, CDR1 is SGHTA and CDR2 is FQGTGA. For the CDR3, the DNA is TGTGCCAGCAGCTTAACGCGGCAGGGTATCGAGTTCTTC. This codes for CASSLTRQGIEFF.

This chain connects TRBV27 to TRBJ1-5, with a tentative D call TRBD1 (6 bases). The CDR3 covers 18 residues. Germline-derived CDR1 and CDR2 are MNHEY and SMNVEV (reference sequence). Trimming cost V 6 bases and J 6 bases, with 27 bases left between them. CDR3 loop: CASRAISWGGPLGQPQHF. Here the CDR3 DNA reads TGTGCCAGCAGAGCTATCTCTTGGGGGGGGCCTTTAGGTCAGCCCCAGCATTTT.

The genes are TRBV11-2 and TRBJ2-1; 8 bases agree with TRBD2. With V trimmed by 0 bases and J by 7 bases, 2 bases remained unmatched. Germline V gene sequence: CDR1 SGHAT, CDR2 FQNNGV. The CDR3 runs 14 residues. CDR3 DNA sequence: TGTGCCAGCAGCTTAGAACTAGCGGAGAATGAGCAGTTCTTC. Encoded protein: CASSLELAENEQFF.

The chain carries TRBV30 and TRBJ1-4, with D possibly TRBD1 on 5 matching bases. Germline loops: CDR1 GTSNPN, CDR2 SVGIG (reference sequence). CDR3 size: 18 residues. V was trimmed by 3 bases and J by 2 bases, leaving 22 bases between them. The CDR3 protein is CAWRLPAGGFRTNEKLFF. CDR3 nucleotide sequence: TGTGCCTGGAGACTCCCGGCGGGGGGTTTCAGGACTAATGAAAAACTGTTTTTT.

Concerning this clone itself: Distinct nucleotide sequences in the sample also encode this CDR3. The V and J genes are TRBV27 and TRBJ2-7, with 12 bases matching TRBD1. The germline V gene has CDR1 MNHEY and CDR2 SMNVEV (reference sequence). This CDR3 contains 14 residues. The V and J ends lost 3 bases and 4 bases, in that order; junction bases with no gene match: 1. In DNA form, the CDR3 reads TGTGCCAGCAGTTTGGGACAGGGGGCGTACGAGCAGTACTTC. Protein sequence: CASSLGQGAYEQYF.

The J gene is TRBJ2-7, the V gene TRBV28; 9 bases align to TRBD1. The germline CDR1 and CDR2 sequences are MDHEN and SYDVKM. The CDR3 is made up of 17 amino acids. With V trimmed by 8 bases and J by 2 bases, 16 bases remained unmatched. As DNA, the CDR3 is TGTGCCAGCGTGGATCCATTGGGACAGGGTGCCGCCTACGAGCAGTACTTC. This sequence encodes CASVDPLGQGAAYEQYF.

The chain links TRBV5-8 to TRBJ2-6; 11 bases are a match to TRBD1. Losses at the gene ends were 7 bases for V and 0 bases for J; bases not matched to a gene: 9. In germline, CDR1 is SGHTS, CDR2 YDEGEE. The length of the CDR3 is 18 residues. The CDR3 DNA sequence: TGTGCCAGCGGGCCCCCGGGGACAGGGGGCTCTGGGGCCAACGTCCTGACTTTC. Protein sequence: CASGPPGTGGSGANVLTF. Supplemented by reference TRBV5-8 and TRBJ2-6, the full variable domain reads EAGVTQSPTHLIKTRGQQATLRCSPISGHTSVYWYQQALGLGLQFLLWYDEGEERNRGNFPPRFSGRQFPNYSSELNVNALELEDSALYLCASGPPGTGGSGANVLTFGAGSRLTVL.

The chain recombines TRBV28 with TRBJ1-5; D call uncertain. The germline V gene has CDR1 MDHEN and CDR2 SYDVKM. This CDR3 comprises 14 residues. Trimming removed 2 bases from V and 3 bases from J, with 8 bases in between. The CDR3, as DNA: TGTGCCAGCAGTTTAGAGGGATACAATCAGCCCCAGCATTTT. Its protein is CASSLEGYNQPQHF.

This clone was observed once. The gene calls are TRBV19 and TRBJ1-2, with 9 bases identical to TRBD1. The CDR3 is made up of 17 amino acids. The ends lost 3 bases at V and 1 base at J; junction bases unmatched: 9. Germline-derived CDR1 and CDR2 are LNHDA and SQIVND (reference sequence). The CDR3 here is CASSMVDRGNVNYGYTF. CDR3 DNA: TGTGCCAGTAGTATGGTGGACAGGGGAAACGTTAACTATGGCTACACCTTC.

The genes are TRBV5-4 and TRBJ2-1; 9 bases match TRBD1. The CDR3 totals 15 residues. V dropped 4 bases and J dropped 8; count of bases not matched to a gene: 10. The germline V gene encodes CDR1 SGHNT and CDR2 YYREEE (reference sequence). In nucleotides, the CDR3 is TGTGCCAGCAGCGTGGGACAGGGTATACAGTATGAGCAGTTCTTC. This translates into CASSVGQGIQYEQFF.

The chain carries TRBV30 and TRBJ1-5; no definite D call. V was clipped by 2 bases and J by 6 bases, with 26 bases between them. The length of the CDR3 is 18 residues. CDR1 is GTSNPN and CDR2 is SVGIG in the germline V gene (reference sequence). The CDR3 reads CAWSKSGSGWRLGQPQHF. CDR3 nucleotides: TGTGCCTGGAGTAAATCCGGGAGCGGATGGAGGCTGGGTCAGCCCCAGCATTTT.

This chain connects TRBV3-1 (or the pseudogene TRBV3-2) to TRBJ2-4; possible D gene TRBD1, 6 bases. Trimming took off 5 bases at V and 7 bases at J, with 6 bases between the two ends. This CDR3 has 11 residues. The germline V gene has CDR1 LGHDT and CDR2 YNNKEL (reference sequence). The CDR3 loop reads CASSTGNIQYF. CDR3 DNA: TGTGCCAGCAGCACAGGGAACATTCAGTACTTC.

The chain recombines TRBV20-1 with TRBJ2-5; a weak D match, TRBD2 (5 bases). The CDR3 is made up of 11 amino acids. CDR1 and CDR2 from the germline V gene are DFQATT and SNEGSKA (reference sequence). Trimming cost V 5 bases and J 8 bases, with 12 bases left between them. CDR3 residues: CSARRGETQYF. The CDR3 nucleotides are TGCAGTGCTCGCCGGGGTGAAACCCAGTACTTC.

The chain links TRBV3-1 (or the pseudogene TRBV3-2) to TRBJ1-2; no reliable D call. Per germline, CDR1 LGHDT and CDR2 YNNKEL (reference sequence). The CDR3 runs to 16 residues. With 5 bases removed from V and 4 bases from J, the gap between germline ends came to 20 bases. The CDR3 loop is CASSSEAAGGVYGYTF. The CDR3 DNA is TGTGCCAGCAGCTCGGAGGCAGCAGGAGGAGTCTATGGCTACACCTTC.

V gene TRBV5-1 combines with J gene TRBJ2-6; D is unclear. Per germline, CDR1 SGHRS and CDR2 YFSETQ. Trimming removed 0 bases from V and 0 bases from J, with 7 bases in between. CDR3 length: 16 residues. The CDR3 region has the DNA TGCGCCAGCAGCTTGGCCTGGAGCTCTGGGGCCAACGTCCTGACTTTC. Amino acids: CASSLAWSSGANVLTF.

The chain has TRBV6-4 and TRBJ2-1, with 12 bases identical to TRBD2. The CDR3 spans 18 residues. The V and J ends lost 0 bases and 2 bases, in that order; junction bases with no gene match: 5. Germline CDR1 reads MRHNA; CDR2 reads SNTAGT. The CDR3 DNA reads TGTGCCAGCAGTGACTCGATGTCTAGCGGGAGGGCCTACAATGAGCAGTTCTTC. It specifies CASSDSMSSGRAYNEQFF.

The chain has TRBV3-1 (or the pseudogene TRBV3-2) and TRBJ1-5; no definite D call. CDR3 size: 14 residues. Trimming shortened V by 0 bases and J by 2 bases, and 5 bases separated the two germline ends. Germline lookup yields CDR1 LGHDT and CDR2 YNNKEL (reference sequence). CDR3 sequence (DNA): TGTGCCAGCAGCCAAGATCCAGGCAATCAGCCCCAGCATTTT. This gives the protein CASSQDPGNQPQHF.